The present T cell receptor (beta chain) was sequenced within a study of blood T cell repertoires in COVID-19. Whole-study context: Spain, Italy and the United States supplied samples that represented acute and convalescent COVID-19.

Participants were aged about 18 to 89 years from roughly 26 US areas. In the study's own analysis: The assay estimated nucleated cells by amplifying reference gene primers. Measured with immunoSEQ multiplex PCR; TCRdb has only the in-frame clones, and not every one. V and J calls and clone size are given by that table; D and trimming were obtained from the DNA. The repertoire holds a few hundred thousand clones, with 65% to 85% as singletons. The CDR3 runs 15 residues. Germline V gene data show CDR1 as SGHNT and CDR2 as YENEEA. The V and J ends lost 5 bases and 0 bases respectively, with 13 bases between them. This clone appeared once.

Sequencing was done on a sample of PBMCs or T cells enriched from blood (not recorded which). The chain carries TRBV11-3 and TRBJ1-1; possible D gene TRBD1, 6 bases. The clonotype was recovered from a man aged 50-59 years who had recovered from COVID-19. The CDR3 here is CASSPQTGLNTEAFF. The CDR3 DNA follows: TGTGCCAGCAGCCCGCAGACAGGCTTGAACACTGAAGCTTTCTTT.